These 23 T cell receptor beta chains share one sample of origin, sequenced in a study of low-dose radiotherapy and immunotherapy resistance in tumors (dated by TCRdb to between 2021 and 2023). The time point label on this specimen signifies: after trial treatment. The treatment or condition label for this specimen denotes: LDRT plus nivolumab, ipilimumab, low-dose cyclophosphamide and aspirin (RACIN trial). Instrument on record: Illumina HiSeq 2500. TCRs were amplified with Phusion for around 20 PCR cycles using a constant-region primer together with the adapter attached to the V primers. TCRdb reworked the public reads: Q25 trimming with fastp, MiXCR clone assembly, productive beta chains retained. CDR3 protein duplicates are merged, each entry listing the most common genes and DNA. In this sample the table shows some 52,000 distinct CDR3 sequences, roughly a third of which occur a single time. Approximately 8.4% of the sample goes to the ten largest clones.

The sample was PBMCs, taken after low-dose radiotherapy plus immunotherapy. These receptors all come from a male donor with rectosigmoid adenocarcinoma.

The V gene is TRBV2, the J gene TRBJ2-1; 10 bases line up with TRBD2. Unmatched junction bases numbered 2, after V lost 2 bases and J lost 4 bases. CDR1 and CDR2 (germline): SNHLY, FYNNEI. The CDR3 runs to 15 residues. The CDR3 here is CASSETSGIYNEQFF. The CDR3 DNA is TGTGCCAGCAGTGAAACTAGCGGGATTTACAATGAGCAGTTCTTC.

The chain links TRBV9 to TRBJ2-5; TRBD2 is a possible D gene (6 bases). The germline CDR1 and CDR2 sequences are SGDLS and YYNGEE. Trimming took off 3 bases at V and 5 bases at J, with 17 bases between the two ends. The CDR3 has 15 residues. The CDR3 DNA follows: TGTGCCAGCAGCGGACACCCGCGGGGTTCGGAGACCCAGTACTTC. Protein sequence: CASSGHPRGSETQYF.

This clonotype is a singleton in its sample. The chain's CDR3 is CASKGGILLSTYNEQFF. Here the CDR3 DNA reads TGCGCCAGCAAGGGGGGAATTTTGCTTTCCACTTACAATGAGCAGTTCTTC. This rearrangement joins TRBV5-1 to TRBJ2-1, with D possibly being TRBD1 or TRBD2 (6 bases each). CDR1 SGHRS and CDR2 YFSETQ come from the germline V gene. Trimming took off 6 bases at V and 4 bases at J, with 23 bases between the two ends. The CDR3 runs 17 residues.

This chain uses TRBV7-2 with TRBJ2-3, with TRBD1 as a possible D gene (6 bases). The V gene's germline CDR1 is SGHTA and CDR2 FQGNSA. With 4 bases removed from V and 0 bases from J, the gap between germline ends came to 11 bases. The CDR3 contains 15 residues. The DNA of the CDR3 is TGTGCCAGCAGCTCGGACAGCCTTAGCACAGATACGCAGTATTTT. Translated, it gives CASSSDSLSTDTQYF.

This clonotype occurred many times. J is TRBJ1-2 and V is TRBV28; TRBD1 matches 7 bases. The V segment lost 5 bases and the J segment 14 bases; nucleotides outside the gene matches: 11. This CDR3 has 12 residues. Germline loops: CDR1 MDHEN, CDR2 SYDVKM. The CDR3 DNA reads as TGTGCCAGCAGTCGCCCGGAGAGGGGGCTTACCTTC. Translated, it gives CASSRPERGLTF.

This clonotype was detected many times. The CDR3 bases are TGTGCCAGCTCACCATCCAGGGGCGGCACTGAAGCTTTCTTT. This sequence encodes CASSPSRGGTEAFF. V usage is TRBV18 and J usage is TRBJ1-1, with a weak D call TRBD1 (6 bases). The germline gives CDR1 KGHSH, CDR2 LQKENI. V was clipped by 2 bases and J by 4 bases, with 11 bases between them. The CDR3 covers 14 residues.

The DNA of the CDR3 is TGTGCCAGCAGCGTCGGCGCTCGCCCCAATGAGCAGTTCTTC. This translates into CASSVGARPNEQFF. This rearrangement joins TRBV9 to TRBJ2-1, with D uncertain. The length of the CDR3 is 14 residues. Germline V lookup: CDR1 SGDLS, CDR2 YYNGEE. Between the trimmed V and J ends, which lost 2 bases and 6 bases, there was a span of 12 bases. Full variable domain (missing parts from reference TRBV9 and TRBJ2-1): DSGVTQTPKHLITATGQRVTLRCSPRSGDLSVYWYQQSLDQGLQFLIQYYNGEERAKGNILERFSAQQFPDLHSELNLSSLELGDSALYFCASSVGARPNEQFFGPGTRLTVL.

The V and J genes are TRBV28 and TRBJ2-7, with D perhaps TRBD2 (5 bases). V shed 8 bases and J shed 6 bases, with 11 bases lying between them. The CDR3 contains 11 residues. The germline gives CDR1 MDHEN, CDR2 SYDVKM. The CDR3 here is CASRGFREQYF. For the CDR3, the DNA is TGTGCCAGCCGGGGATTTCGCGAGCAGTACTTC.

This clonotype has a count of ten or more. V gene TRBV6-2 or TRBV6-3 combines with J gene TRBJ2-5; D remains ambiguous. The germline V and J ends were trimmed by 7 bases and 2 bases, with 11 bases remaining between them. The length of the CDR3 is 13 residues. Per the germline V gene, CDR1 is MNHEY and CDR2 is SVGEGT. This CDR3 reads CASNTDVQETQYF. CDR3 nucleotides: TGTGCCAGCAATACGGACGTACAAGAGACCCAGTACTTC.

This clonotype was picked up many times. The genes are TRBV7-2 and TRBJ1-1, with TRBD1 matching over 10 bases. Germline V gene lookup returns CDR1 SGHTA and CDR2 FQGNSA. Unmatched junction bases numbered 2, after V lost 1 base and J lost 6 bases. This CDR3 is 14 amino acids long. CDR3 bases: TGTGCCAGCAGCTTAGGACAGGGGGCCGCTGAAGCTTTCTTT. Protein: CASSLGQGAAEAFF.

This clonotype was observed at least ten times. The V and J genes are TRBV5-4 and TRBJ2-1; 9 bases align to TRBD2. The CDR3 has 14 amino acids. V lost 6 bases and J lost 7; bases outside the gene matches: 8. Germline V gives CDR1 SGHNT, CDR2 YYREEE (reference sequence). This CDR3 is CASTPLAGLNEQFF. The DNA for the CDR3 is TGTGCCAGCACCCCACTAGCGGGTCTGAATGAGCAGTTCTTC.

The chain's CDR3 is CASSLVTYEQYF. In DNA, the CDR3 is TGTGCCAGCAGCTTAGTCACCTACGAGCAGTACTTC. The J gene is TRBJ2-7, the V gene TRBV11-2; unclear D gene. CDR3 length equals 12 residues. Germline CDR1 is SGHAT and CDR2 is FQNNGV. V was pared by 1 base and J by 2 bases, with 3 bases between.

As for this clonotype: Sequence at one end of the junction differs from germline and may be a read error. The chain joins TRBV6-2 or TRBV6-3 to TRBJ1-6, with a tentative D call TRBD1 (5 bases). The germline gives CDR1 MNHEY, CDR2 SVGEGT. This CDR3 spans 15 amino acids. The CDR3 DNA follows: TGTTCCAGCAGTGGAGGACAAAACTATAATTCACCCCTCCACTTC. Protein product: CSSSGGQNYNSPLHF.

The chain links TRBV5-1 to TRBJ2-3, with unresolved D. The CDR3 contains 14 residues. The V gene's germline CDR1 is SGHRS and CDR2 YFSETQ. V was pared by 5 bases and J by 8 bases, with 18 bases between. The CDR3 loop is CASRTPDPLGTQYF. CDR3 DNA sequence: TGCGCCAGCAGAACTCCGGACCCGCTCGGTACGCAGTATTTT. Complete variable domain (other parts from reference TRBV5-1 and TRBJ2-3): KAGVTQTPRYLIKTRGQQVTLSCSPISGHRSVSWYQQTPGQGLQFLFEYFSETQRNKGNFPGRFSGRQFSNSRSEMNVSTLELGDSALYLCASRTPDPLGTQYFGPGTRLTVL.

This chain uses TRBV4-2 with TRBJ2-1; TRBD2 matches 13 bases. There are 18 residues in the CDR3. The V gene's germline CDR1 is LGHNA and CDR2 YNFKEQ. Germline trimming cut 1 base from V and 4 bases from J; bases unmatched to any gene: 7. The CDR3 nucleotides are TGTGCCAGCAGCCAAGGAGTCACTAGCGGGGGGGCATACAATGAGCAGTTCTTC. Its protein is CASSQGVTSGGAYNEQFF.

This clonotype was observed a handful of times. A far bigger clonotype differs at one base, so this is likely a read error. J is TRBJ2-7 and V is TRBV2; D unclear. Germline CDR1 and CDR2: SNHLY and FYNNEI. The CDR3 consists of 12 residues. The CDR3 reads CARSSYGFEQYF. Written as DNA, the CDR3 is TGTGCCCGCAGCTCATACGGATTCGAGCAGTACTTC.

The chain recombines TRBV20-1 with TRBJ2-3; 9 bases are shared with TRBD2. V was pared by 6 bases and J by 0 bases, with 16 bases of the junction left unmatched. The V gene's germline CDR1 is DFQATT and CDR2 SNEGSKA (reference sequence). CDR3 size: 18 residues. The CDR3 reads CSATSGTSRRSSTDTQYF. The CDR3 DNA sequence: TGCAGTGCGACATCCGGGACTAGCAGACGGTCTAGCACAGATACGCAGTATTTT.

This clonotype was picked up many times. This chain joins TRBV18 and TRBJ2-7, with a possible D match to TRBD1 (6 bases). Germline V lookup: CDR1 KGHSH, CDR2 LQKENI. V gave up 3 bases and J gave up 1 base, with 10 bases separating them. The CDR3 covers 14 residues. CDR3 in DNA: TGTGCCAGCTCACCCGGACAGACTTCCTACGAGCAGTACTTC. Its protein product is CASSPGQTSYEQYF. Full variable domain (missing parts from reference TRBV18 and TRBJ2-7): NAGVMQNPRHLVRRRGQEARLRCSPMKGHSHVYWYRQLPEEGLKFMVYLQKENIIDESGMPKERFSAEFPKEGPSILRIQQVVRGDSAAYFCASSPGQTSYEQYFGPGTRLTVT.

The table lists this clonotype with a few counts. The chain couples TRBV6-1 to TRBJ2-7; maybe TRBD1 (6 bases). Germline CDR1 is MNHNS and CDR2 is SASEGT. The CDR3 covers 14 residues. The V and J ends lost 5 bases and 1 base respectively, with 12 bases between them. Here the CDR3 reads CASSPRTASYEQYF. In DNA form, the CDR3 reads TGTGCCAGCAGTCCCCGGACAGCTTCCTACGAGCAGTACTTC.

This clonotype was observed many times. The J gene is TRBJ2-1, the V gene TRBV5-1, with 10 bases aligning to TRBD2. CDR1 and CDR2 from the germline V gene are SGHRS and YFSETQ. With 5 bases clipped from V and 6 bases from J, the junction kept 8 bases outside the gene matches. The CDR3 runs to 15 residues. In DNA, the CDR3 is TGCGCCAGCAGGACCGGACTAGCGGAGAGCAATGAGCAGTTCTTC. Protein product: CASRTGLAESNEQFF.

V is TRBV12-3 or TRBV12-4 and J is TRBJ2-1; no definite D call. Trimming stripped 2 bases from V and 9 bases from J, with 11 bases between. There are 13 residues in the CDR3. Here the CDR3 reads CASSLRLVFEQFF. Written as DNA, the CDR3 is TGTGCCAGCAGTTTACGGCTAGTTTTTGAGCAGTTCTTC.

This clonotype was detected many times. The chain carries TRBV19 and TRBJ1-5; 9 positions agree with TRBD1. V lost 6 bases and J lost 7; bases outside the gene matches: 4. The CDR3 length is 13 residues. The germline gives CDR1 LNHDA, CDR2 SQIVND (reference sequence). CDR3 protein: CASRQGAKQPQHF. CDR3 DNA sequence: TGTGCCAGTAGACAGGGGGCAAAGCAGCCCCAGCATTTT.

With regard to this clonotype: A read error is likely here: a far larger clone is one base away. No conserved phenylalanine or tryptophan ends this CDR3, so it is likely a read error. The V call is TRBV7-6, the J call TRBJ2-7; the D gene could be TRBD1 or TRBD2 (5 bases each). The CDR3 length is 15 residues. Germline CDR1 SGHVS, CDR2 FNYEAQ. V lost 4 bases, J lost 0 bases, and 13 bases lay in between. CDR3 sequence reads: CASSSWDGASYEQYY. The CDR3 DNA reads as TGTGCCAGCAGCTCGTGGGACGGAGCCTCCTACGAGCAGTACTAC.